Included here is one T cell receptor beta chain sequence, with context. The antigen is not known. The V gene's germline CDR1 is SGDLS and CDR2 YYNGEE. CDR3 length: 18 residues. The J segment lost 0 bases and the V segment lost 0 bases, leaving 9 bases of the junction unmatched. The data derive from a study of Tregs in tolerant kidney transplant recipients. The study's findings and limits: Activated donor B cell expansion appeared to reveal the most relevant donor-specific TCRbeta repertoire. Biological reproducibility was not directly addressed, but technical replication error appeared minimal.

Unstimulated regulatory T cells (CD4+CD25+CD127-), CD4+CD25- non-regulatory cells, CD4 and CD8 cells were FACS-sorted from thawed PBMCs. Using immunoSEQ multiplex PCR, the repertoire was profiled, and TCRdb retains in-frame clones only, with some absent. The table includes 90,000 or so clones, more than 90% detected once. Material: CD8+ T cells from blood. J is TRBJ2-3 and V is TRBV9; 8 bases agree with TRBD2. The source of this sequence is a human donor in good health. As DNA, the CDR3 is TGTGCCAGCAGCGTAGAGGGCGGGGGGACCGTAAGCACAGATACGCAGTATTTT. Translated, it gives CASSVEGGGTVSTDTQYF.